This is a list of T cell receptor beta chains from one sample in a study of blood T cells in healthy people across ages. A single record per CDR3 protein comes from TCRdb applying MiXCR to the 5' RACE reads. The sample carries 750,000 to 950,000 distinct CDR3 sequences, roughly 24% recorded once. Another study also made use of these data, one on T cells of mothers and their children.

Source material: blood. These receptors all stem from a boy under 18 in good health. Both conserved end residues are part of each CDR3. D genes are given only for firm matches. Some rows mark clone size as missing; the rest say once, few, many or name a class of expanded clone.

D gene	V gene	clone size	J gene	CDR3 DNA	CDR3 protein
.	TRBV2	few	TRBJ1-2	TGTGCCAGCAGTGAAGCGCCGCGTAACTATGGCTACACCTTC	CASSEAPRNYGYTF
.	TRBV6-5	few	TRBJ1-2	TGTGCCAGCAGTTACCGAGGGGAGGGCTACACCTTC	CASSYRGEGYTF
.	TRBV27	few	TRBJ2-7	TGTGCCAGCTCGAGACTGGCGTCCTACGAGCAGTACTTC	CASSRLASYEQYF
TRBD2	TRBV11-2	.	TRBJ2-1	TGTGCCAGCAGCTTTCCCCGGCTAGCGGGGGGGCCAATTGAGCAGTTCTTC	CASSFPRLAGGPIEQFF
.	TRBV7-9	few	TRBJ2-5	TGTGCCAGCAGCTTAGCTACCGGGATACAAGAGACCCAGTACTTC	CASSLATGIQETQYF
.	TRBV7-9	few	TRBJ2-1	TGTGCCAGCAGCTTAGCGCAGAGAAGGTACAATGAGCAGTTCTTC	CASSLAQRRYNEQFF
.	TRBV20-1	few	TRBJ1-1	TGCAGTGCTAGGCCAGCCATGAACACTGAAGCTTTCTTT	CSARPAMNTEAFF
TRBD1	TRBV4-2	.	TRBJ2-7	TGTGCCAGCAGCCAAGAGACAGGGGGGTACTACGAGCAGTACTTC	CASSQETGGYYEQYF
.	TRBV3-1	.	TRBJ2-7	TGTGCCAGCACCCGGGCCGGCTACGAGCAGTACTTC	CASTRAGYEQYF
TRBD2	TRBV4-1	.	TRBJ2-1	TGCGCCAGCAGCCAAGGGCGGACTAGCGGGGGCAGTGAGCAGTTCTTC	CASSQGRTSGGSEQFF
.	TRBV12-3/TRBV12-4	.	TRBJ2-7	TGTGCCAGCAGTTTTGAGGGGAGATACGAGCAGTACTTC	CASSFEGRYEQYF
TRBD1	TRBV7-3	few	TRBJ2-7	TGTGCCAGCAGTCCAACAGGGGGAATCGACGAGCAGTACTTC	CASSPTGGIDEQYF
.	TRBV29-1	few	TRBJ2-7	TGCAGCGTTGATGGACCGAGTTGGGACGAGCAGTACTTC	CSVDGPSWDEQYF
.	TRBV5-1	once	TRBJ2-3	TGCGCCAGCAGCTCCATTGATAGGTGGGGCGGTACGCAGTATTTT	CASSSIDRWGGTQYF
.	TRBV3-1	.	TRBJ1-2	TGTGCCAGCAGCCAAGCTTCCCCAGACTCTCAAAATGGCTACACCTTC	CASSQASPDSQNGYTF
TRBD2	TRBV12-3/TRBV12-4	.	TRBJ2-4	TGTGCCAGCAGAAGAAGTAAGACTAGCGGGGCACTAGCCAAAAACATTCAGTACTTC	CASRRSKTSGALAKNIQYF
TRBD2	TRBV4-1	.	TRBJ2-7	TGCGCCAGCAGTCATGTAGCGGGCTCCTACGAGCAGTACTTC	CASSHVAGSYEQYF
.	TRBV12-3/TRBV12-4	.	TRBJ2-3	TGTGCCAGCAGTCCGGACTCTTATAGAGATACGCAGTATTTT	CASSPDSYRDTQYF
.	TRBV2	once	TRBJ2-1	TGTGCCAGCAGCCCGGAAGGGGGGGGCAATGAGCAGTTCTTC	CASSPEGGGNEQFF
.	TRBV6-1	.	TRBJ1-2	TGTGCCAGTCTGACTCCTCTGTATGGCTACACCTTC	CASLTPLYGYTF
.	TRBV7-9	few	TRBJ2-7	TGTGCCAGCAGCCCCCAACTATTGGCCTACGAGCAGTACTTC	CASSPQLLAYEQYF
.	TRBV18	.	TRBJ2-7	TGTGCCAGCTCACCGAATTTAGATTTAAGCGAGGGCGAGCAGTACTTC	CASSPNLDLSEGEQYF
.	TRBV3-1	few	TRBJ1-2	TGTGCCAGCAGCTTCGAGGGGTCCAACTATGGCTACACCTTC	CASSFEGSNYGYTF
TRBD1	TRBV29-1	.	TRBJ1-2	TGCAGCGTTGAACTCGGGACAGGGCAATACTATGGCTACACCTTC	CSVELGTGQYYGYTF
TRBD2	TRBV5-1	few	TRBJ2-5	TGCGCCAGCAGCTTGGAGCGCGGGGGGGCCTCAGAGACCCAGTACTTC	CASSLERGGASETQYF
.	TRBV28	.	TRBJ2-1	TGTGCCAGCAGACCACAGGGAAGGGGCAATGAGCAGTTCTTC	CASRPQGRGNEQFF
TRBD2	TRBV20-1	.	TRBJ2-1	TGCAGTGCTGGGGGACTAGCGGGAGGGCCTTTGAATGAGCAGTTCTTC	CSAGGLAGGPLNEQFF
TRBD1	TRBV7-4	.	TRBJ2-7	TGTGCCAGCAGCTGGGACAGAACTTTCTACGAGCAGTACTTC	CASSWDRTFYEQYF
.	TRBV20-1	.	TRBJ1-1	TGCAGTGCTAGGCCTTCAGGGCTGTGGAACACTGAAGCTTTCTTT	CSARPSGLWNTEAFF
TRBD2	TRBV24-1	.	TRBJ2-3	TGTGCCACCAGTCGCCCCTTTGGGGACGGAACTAGCGGGAGCTCAGATACGCAGTATTTT	CATSRPFGDGTSGSSDTQYF
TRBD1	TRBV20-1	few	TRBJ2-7	TGCAGTGCTAGAGATCTAGCTGCGGACAGGGGGCATAGCTACGAGCAGTACTTC	CSARDLAADRGHSYEQYF
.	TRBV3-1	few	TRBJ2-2	TGTGCCAGCAGGACAGGCATGAACACCGGGGAGCTGTTTTTT	CASRTGMNTGELFF
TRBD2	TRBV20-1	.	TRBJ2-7	TGCAGTGCCGGGACTAGCGGGGGGGCCATCCGCTCCTACGAGCAGTACTTC	CSAGTSGGAIRSYEQYF
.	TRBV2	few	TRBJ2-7	TGTGCCAGCAGTGTTGGGACACCCGAGCAGTACTTC	CASSVGTPEQYF
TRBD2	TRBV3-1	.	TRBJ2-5	TGTGCCAGCAGCTTTTCGACTAGCGGAGAGACCCAGTACTTC	CASSFSTSGETQYF
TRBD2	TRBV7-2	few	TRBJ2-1	TGTGCCAGCAGCCTCCGGGACTATTACAATGAGCAGTTCTTC	CASSLRDYYNEQFF
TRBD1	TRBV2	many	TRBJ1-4	TGTGCCAGCAGATCTCAGGGGGTTAATGAAAAACTGTTTTTT	CASRSQGVNEKLFF
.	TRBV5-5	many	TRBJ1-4	TGTGCCAGCAGCCGAGCTAATGAAAAACTGTTTTTT	CASSRANEKLFF
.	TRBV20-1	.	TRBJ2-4	TGCAGTGCTAGAGTGCCGGGGAAAAACATTCAGTACTTC	CSARVPGKNIQYF